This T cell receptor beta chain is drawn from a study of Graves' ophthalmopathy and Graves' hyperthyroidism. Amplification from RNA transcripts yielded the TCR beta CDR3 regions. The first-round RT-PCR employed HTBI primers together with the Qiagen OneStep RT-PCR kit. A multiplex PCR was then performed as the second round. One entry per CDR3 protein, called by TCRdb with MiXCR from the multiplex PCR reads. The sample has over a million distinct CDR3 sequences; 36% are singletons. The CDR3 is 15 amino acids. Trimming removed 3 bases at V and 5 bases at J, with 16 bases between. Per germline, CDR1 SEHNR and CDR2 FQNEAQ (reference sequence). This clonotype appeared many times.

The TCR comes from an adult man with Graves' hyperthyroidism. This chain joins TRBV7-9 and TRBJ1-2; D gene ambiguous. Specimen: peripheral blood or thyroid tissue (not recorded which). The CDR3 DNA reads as TGTGCCAGCAGCTTTAGCTGGTCAGCCACTTATGGCTACACCTTC. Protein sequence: CASSFSWSATYGYTF. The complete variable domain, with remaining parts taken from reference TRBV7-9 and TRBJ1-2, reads DTGVSQNPRHKITKRGQNVTFRCDPISEHNRLYWYRQTLGQGPEFLTYFQNEAQLEKSRLLSDRFSAERPKGSFSTLEIQRTEQGDSAMYLCASSFSWSATYGYTFGSGTRLTVV.